The entry below describes one TCR beta chain. As yet, its antigen is unknown. The sample comes from a study of vaccination effects on CD4 cells after COVID-19. CD4+ T cells were isolated after nine to ten days of culture. Between March and December 2020, the person had a SARS-CoV-2 infection that PCR confirmed. The repertoire was sequenced with immunoSEQ multiplex PCR; TCRdb's copy has only in-frame clones and lacks some. This sample has approximately 50,000 clones, with about three quarters found just once. In germline, CDR1 is SGHTA, CDR2 FQGTGA. Trimming stripped 5 bases from V and 7 bases from J, with 20 bases between. The CDR3 sequence is 16 residues long. Study observations and caveats: In convalescent patients, vaccine-induced clones largely differed from infection-induced clones.

The rearrangement uses TRBV7-3 and TRBJ2-2; D is tentatively TRBD1 or TRBD2 (5 bases each). This clonotype was sampled from a human donor who had a prior SARS-CoV-2 infection. The starting material was CD4+ T cells from PBMCs cultured without peptide, obtained before COVID-19 vaccination. In DNA, the CDR3 is TGTGCCAGCAGCAAGAAGCCACTACTAGGGGTCGGGGAGCTGTTTTTT. This encodes CASSKKPLLGVGELFF.